A selection of T cell receptor beta chains follows, all from one sample in a study of CD8+CD57+ T cells in acquired aplastic anemia. TCRdb redid the calling of the reads with MiXCR, one entry per CDR3 protein. The data contain under 200,000 distinct CDR3 sequences, about 45% of them singletons. Sample: sorted CD4+, CD8+, or CD8+CD57+ T cells (not recorded which) from PBMCs. These receptors were obtained from a human donor with aplastic anemia. CDR3s include the opening cysteine and the closing phenylalanine or tryptophan. The D gene is left open where the match is weak. Some rows have no size entry. The others give once, few or many, or a class for an expanded clone.

clone size | J gene | D gene | V gene | CDR3 protein | CDR3 DNA
NA | TRBJ2-5 | NA | TRBV10-2 | CATLSAMETQYF | TGCGCCACCCTCTCTGCGATGGAGACCCAGTACTTC
NA | TRBJ2-7 | NA | TRBV15 | CATSTPGLYEQYF | TGTGCCACCAGCACTCCCGGGCTCTACGAGCAGTACTTC
NA | TRBJ1-1 | NA | TRBV7-7 | CPSSYPETNTEAFF | TGTCCCAGCAGTTACCCGGAAACGAACACTGAAGCTTTCTTT
many | TRBJ1-1 | TRBD1 | TRBV6-5 | CASSYLDRGEAFF | TGTGCCAGCAGTTACCTTGACAGGGGTGAAGCTTTCTTT
NA | TRBJ2-3 | TRBD2 | TRBV10-3 | CAISSGTSGADTQYF | TGTGCCATCAGTTCCGGGACTAGCGGGGCAGATACGCAGTATTTT
NA | TRBJ2-7 | TRBD2 | TRBV9 | CASSVDRGLAHEQYF | TGTGCCAGCAGCGTAGACCGGGGACTAGCACACGAGCAGTACTTC
many | TRBJ1-2 | TRBD1 | TRBV9 | CASSVGGTGMDGYTF | TGTGCCAGCAGCGTAGGAGGGACAGGGATGGATGGCTACACCTTC
NA | TRBJ1-1 | NA | TRBV20-1 | CSALRGQNTEAFF | TGCAGTGCATTACGGGGACAGAACACTGAAGCTTTCTTT
many | TRBJ2-5 | TRBD2 | TRBV20-1 | CSARDGLAVQETQYF | TGCAGTGCTAGAGATGGCCTAGCGGTACAAGAGACCCAGTACTTC
few | TRBJ2-1 | TRBD2 | TRBV6-4 | CASRDLSGGLNEQFF | TGTGCCAGCAGGGACCTTAGCGGGGGACTCAATGAGCAGTTCTTC
NA | TRBJ2-7 | NA | TRBV6-1 | CASRDQDISEQYF | TGTGCCAGCAGGGACCAGGACATATCCGAGCAGTACTTC
many | TRBJ2-7 | NA | TRBV7-2 | CASRPTQIYEQYF | TGTGCCAGCAGACCCACCCAGATCTACGAGCAGTACTTC
many | TRBJ2-5 | NA | TRBV11-2 | CASSLDDLLCWETQYF | TGTGCCAGCAGCTTAGATGACCTTCTGTGTTGGGAGACCCAGTACTTC
NA | TRBJ1-1 | NA | TRBV19 | CASSAREWSTEAFF | TGTGCCAGTAGCGCCAGGGAGTGGAGCACTGAAGCTTTCTTT
many | TRBJ2-1 | NA | TRBV12-3/TRBV12-4 | CASSLVGGNEQFF | TGTGCCAGCAGTTTAGTAGGTGGAAATGAGCAGTTCTTC
few | TRBJ2-7 | NA | TRBV5-4 | CASSLAPGSYEQYF | TGTGCCAGCAGCTTGGCGCCTGGGTCTTACGAGCAGTACTTC
NA | TRBJ2-5 | NA | TRBV11-1 | CASSSDRWEETQYF | TGTGCCAGCAGCTCTGACAGATGGGAAGAGACCCAGTACTTC
many | TRBJ1-4 | TRBD1 | TRBV5-1 | CASSYGQAPTNEKLFF | TGCGCCAGCAGTTACGGACAGGCCCCAACTAATGAAAAACTGTTTTTT
many | TRBJ1-2 | TRBD1 | TRBV12-3/TRBV12-4 | CASSPGQKTYGYTF | TGTGCCAGCAGTCCGGGACAGAAAACCTATGGCTACACCTTC
many | TRBJ1-6 | NA | TRBV4-3 | CASSQGPAPDNSPLHF | TGCGCCAGCAGCCAAGGCCCTGCCCCCGATAATTCACCCCTCCACTTT
NA | TRBJ1-3 | NA | TRBV25-1 | CASSAWGNTIYF | TGTGCCAGCAGTGCTTGGGGGAACACCATATATTTT
once | TRBJ1-1 | NA | TRBV10-3 | CAISESRTNTEAFF | TGTGCCATCAGTGAGTCGAGAACGAACACTGAAGCTTTCTTT
NA | TRBJ1-2 | NA | TRBV12-3/TRBV12-4 | CASSVRYGYTF | TGTGCCAGCAGCGTCAGATATGGCTACACCTTC
NA | TRBJ2-7 | TRBD1 | TRBV9 | CASSIGTASSYEQYF | TGTGCCAGCAGCATCGGGACAGCCAGTTCCTACGAGCAGTACTTC
once | TRBJ1-1 | TRBD1 | TRBV19 | CASSTGHRLDRGRWDTEAFF | TGTGCCAGTAGTACGGGACACCGACTCGACAGGGGGAGGTGGGACACTGAAGCTTTCTTT
few | TRBJ2-7 | NA | TRBV7-9 | CASSPSVYEQYF | TGTGCCAGCAGCCCCTCCGTTTACGAGCAGTACTTC
many | TRBJ1-1 | TRBD1 | TRBV6-1 | CASTTQGARAFF | TGTGCCAGCACTACTCAGGGGGCTCGAGCTTTCTTT
many | TRBJ1-1 | NA | TRBV6-5 | CATYDHPYGFF | TGTGCCACCTATGATCACCCCTACGGGTTCTTT